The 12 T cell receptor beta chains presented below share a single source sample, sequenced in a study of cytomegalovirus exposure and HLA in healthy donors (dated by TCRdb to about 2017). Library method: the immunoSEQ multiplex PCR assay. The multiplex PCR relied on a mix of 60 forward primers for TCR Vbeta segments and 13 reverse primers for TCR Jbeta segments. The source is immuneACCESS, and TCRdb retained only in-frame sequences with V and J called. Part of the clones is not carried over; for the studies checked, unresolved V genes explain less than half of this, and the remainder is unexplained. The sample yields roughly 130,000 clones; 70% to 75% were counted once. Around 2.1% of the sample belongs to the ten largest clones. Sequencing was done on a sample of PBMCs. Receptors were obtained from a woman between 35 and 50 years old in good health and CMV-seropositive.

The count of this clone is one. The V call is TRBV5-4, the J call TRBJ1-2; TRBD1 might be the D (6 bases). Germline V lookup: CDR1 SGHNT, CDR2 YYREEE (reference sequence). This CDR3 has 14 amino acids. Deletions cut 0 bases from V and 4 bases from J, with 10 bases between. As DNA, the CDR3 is TGTGCCAGCAGCTTGGGAGACAGGCTCTATGGCTACACCTTC. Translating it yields CASSLGDRLYGYTF.

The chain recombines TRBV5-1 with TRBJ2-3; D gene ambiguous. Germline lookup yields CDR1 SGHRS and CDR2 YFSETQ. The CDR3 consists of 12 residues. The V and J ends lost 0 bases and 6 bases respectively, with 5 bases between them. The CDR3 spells CASSLALDTQYF. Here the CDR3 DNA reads TGCGCCAGCAGCTTGGCCCTGGATACGCAGTATTTT.

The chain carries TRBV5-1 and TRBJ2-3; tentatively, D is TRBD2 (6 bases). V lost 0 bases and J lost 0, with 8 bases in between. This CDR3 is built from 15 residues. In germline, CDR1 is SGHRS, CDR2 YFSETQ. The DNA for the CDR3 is TGCGCCAGCAGCTTGGACGGGACTAGCACAGATACGCAGTATTTT. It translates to CASSLDGTSTDTQYF.

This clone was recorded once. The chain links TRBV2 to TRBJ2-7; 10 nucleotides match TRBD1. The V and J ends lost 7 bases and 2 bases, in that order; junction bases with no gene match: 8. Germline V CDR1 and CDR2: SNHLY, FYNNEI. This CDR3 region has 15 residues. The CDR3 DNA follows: TGTGCCAGCACCCTCGGGGACAGGGGCCCCTACGAGCAGTACTTC. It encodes CASTLGDRGPYEQYF.

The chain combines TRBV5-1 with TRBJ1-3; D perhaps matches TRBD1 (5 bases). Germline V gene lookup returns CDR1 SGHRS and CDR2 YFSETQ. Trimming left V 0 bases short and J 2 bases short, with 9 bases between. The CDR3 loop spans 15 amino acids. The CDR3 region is CASSLDGAAGNTIYF. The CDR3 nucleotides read TGCGCCAGCAGCTTGGATGGGGCAGCTGGAAACACCATATATTTT.

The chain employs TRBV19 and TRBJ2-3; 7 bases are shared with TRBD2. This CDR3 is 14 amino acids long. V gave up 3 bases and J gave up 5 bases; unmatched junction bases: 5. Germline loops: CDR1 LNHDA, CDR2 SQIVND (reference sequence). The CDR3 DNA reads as TGTGCCAGTAGTATGCCGGGAGGAGAAGATACGCAGTATTTT. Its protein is CASSMPGGEDTQYF.

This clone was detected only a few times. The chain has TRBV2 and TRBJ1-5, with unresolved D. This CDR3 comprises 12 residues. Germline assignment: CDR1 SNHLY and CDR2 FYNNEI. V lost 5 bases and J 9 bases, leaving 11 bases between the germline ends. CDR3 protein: CASSSPSRPQHF. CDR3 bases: TGTGCCAGCAGTTCTCCGTCTCGGCCCCAGCATTTT.

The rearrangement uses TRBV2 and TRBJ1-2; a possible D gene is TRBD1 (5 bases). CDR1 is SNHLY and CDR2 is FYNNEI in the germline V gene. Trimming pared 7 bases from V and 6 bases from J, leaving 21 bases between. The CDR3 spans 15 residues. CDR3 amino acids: CASKGVGGSGDGYTF. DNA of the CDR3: TGTGCCAGCAAAGGAGTTGGGGGGTCGGGGGATGGCTACACCTTC.

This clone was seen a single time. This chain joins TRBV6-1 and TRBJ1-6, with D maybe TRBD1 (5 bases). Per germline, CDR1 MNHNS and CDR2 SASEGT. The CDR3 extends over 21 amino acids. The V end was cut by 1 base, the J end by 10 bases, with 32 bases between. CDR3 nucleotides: TGTGCCAGCAGTGAAGATTATCCGGGGGGGACCTCCAAAAGGGGCCAGTCACCCCTCCACTTT. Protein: CASSEDYPGGTSKRGQSPLHF.

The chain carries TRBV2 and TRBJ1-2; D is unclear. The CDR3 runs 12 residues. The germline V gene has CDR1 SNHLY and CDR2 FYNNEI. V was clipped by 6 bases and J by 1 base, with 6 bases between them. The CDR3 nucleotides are TGTGCCAGCAGGGGCAGTAACTATGGCTACACCTTC. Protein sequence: CASRGSNYGYTF.

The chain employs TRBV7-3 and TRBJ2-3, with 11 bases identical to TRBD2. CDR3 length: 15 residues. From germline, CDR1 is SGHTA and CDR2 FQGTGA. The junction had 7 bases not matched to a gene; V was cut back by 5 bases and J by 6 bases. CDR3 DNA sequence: TGTGCCAGCAGCGATAGCGGGGGGGCCTGGGATACGCAGTATTTT. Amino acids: CASSDSGGAWDTQYF.

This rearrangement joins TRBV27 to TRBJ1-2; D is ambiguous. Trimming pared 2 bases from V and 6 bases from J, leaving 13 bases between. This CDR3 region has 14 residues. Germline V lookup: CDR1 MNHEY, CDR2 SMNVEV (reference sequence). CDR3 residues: CASSLAITSDGYTF. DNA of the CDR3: TGTGCCAGCAGTTTAGCAATTACCTCGGATGGCTACACCTTC.